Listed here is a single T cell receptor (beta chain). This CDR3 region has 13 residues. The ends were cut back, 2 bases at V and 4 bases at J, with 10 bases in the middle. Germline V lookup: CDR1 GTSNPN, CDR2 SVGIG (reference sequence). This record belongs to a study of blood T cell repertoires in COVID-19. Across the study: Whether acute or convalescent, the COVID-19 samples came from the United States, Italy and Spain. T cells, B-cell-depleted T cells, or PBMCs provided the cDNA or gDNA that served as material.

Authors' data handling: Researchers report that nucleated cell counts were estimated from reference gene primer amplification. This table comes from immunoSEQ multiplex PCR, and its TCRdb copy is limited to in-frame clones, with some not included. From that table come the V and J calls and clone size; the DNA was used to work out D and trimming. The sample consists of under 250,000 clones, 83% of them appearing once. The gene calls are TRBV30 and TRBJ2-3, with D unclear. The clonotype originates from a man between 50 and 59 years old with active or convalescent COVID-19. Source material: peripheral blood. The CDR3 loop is CAWSSMSSDTQYF. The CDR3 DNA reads TGTGCCTGGAGTTCGATGAGTTCAGATACGCAGTATTTT.